A selection of T cell receptor beta chains follows, all from one sample in a study of blood T cell repertoires in COVID-19. Some clones are missing from TCRdb's copy, which holds only in-frame ones; the method was immunoSEQ multiplex PCR. The sample lists over 250,000 clones; around nine tenths were seen once. The specimen was PBMCs or T cells enriched from blood (not recorded which). The receptor set was obtained from a man between 60 and 75 years old who had recovered from COVID-19. The CDR3 runs from the conserved cysteine through the conserved F or W. A D gene is named only where the DNA matches it firmly. Rows may omit the clone size; those that give it use once, few, many or a size class.

v_call: TRBV6-5; clone_size: -; j_call: TRBJ2-5; d_call: -; cdr3_nt: TGTGCCAGCAGTTACGGGGGGTTGGAGACCCAGTACTTC; cdr3_aa: CASSYGGLETQYF
v_call: TRBV5-6; clone_size: -; j_call: TRBJ2-2; d_call: TRBD1; cdr3_nt: TGTGCCAGCAGCTTGGGGGGGACAGGGAGGACCACCGGGGAGCTGTTTTTT; cdr3_aa: CASSLGGTGRTTGELFF
v_call: TRBV7-3; clone_size: -; j_call: TRBJ1-6; d_call: TRBD1; cdr3_nt: TGTGCCAGCAGCTCGCAGGGGGGTTTCTATAATTCACCCCTCCACTTT; cdr3_aa: CASSSQGGFYNSPLHF
v_call: TRBV3-1/TRBV3-2; clone_size: -; j_call: TRBJ2-7; d_call: TRBD1; cdr3_nt: TGTGCCAGCAGCCAAGATAGGGACAGGGCGCGCTACGAGCAGTACTTC; cdr3_aa: CASSQDRDRARYEQYF
v_call: TRBV3-1/TRBV3-2; clone_size: -; j_call: TRBJ2-2; d_call: -; cdr3_nt: TGTGCCAGCAGCCAAGGCCAGGGTACCGGGGAGCTGTTTTTT; cdr3_aa: CASSQGQGTGELFF
v_call: TRBV7-2; clone_size: few; j_call: TRBJ2-1; d_call: -; cdr3_nt: TGTGCCAGCAGCCTCCCCCGGGGAGCGGCTGGCGAGCAGTTCTTC; cdr3_aa: CASSLPRGAAGEQFF
v_call: TRBV6-6; clone_size: -; j_call: TRBJ1-2; d_call: -; cdr3_nt: TGTGCCAGCAGTTCCATAGCCGTTCGGTCTGGCTACACCTTC; cdr3_aa: CASSSIAVRSGYTF
v_call: TRBV29-1; clone_size: -; j_call: TRBJ1-5; d_call: -; cdr3_nt: TGCAGCGTAGGGGAACTTAATAGCAATCAGCCCCAGCATTTT; cdr3_aa: CSVGELNSNQPQHF
v_call: TRBV30; clone_size: -; j_call: TRBJ2-1; d_call: TRBD1; cdr3_nt: TGTGCCTGGAGCGGGGACAGACACAATGAGCAGTTCTTC; cdr3_aa: CAWSGDRHNEQFF
v_call: TRBV3-1/TRBV3-2; clone_size: -; j_call: TRBJ2-1; d_call: -; cdr3_nt: TGTGCCAGCAGCCAAGAGGAAGGACTCCCTCGGGATGAGCAGTTCTTC; cdr3_aa: CASSQEEGLPRDEQFF
v_call: TRBV12-3/TRBV12-4; clone_size: few; j_call: TRBJ2-1; d_call: TRBD2; cdr3_nt: TGTGCCAGCAGACTAGCGGGGGGTGAGCAGTTCTTC; cdr3_aa: CASRLAGGEQFF
v_call: TRBV10-3; clone_size: -; j_call: TRBJ1-1; d_call: -; cdr3_nt: TGTGCCATCAGTGAGTCCTTGGCAGGGGCCACTGAAGCTTTCTTT; cdr3_aa: CAISESLAGATEAFF
v_call: TRBV5-1; clone_size: -; j_call: TRBJ2-3; d_call: TRBD2; cdr3_nt: TGCGCCAGCAGCTCTAGCGGGAGGGCCGATACGCAGTATTTT; cdr3_aa: CASSSSGRADTQYF
v_call: TRBV7-2; clone_size: -; j_call: TRBJ2-5; d_call: -; cdr3_nt: TGTGCCAGCAGCCACGGGGGAGGAGGGGAGACCCAGTACTTC; cdr3_aa: CASSHGGGGETQYF
v_call: TRBV7-9; clone_size: -; j_call: TRBJ2-1; d_call: TRBD1; cdr3_nt: TGTGCCAGCAGCTTAGAGGGGGCTGGTCTCAATGAGCAGTTCTTC; cdr3_aa: CASSLEGAGLNEQFF
v_call: TRBV3-1/TRBV3-2; clone_size: once; j_call: TRBJ1-4; d_call: TRBD1; cdr3_nt: TGTGCCAGCAGCAAGGACAGGGCCGCAACTAATGAAAAACTGTTTTTT; cdr3_aa: CASSKDRAATNEKLFF
v_call: TRBV2; clone_size: -; j_call: TRBJ1-4; d_call: -; cdr3_nt: TGTGCCAGCGAACTACAACAGGCAACTAATGAAAAACTGTTTTTT; cdr3_aa: CASELQQATNEKLFF
v_call: TRBV7-9; clone_size: -; j_call: TRBJ1-1; d_call: -; cdr3_nt: TGTGCCAGCAGCACAGACAGGACTCGACTTGTGGCTTTCTTT; cdr3_aa: CASSTDRTRLVAFF
v_call: TRBV16; clone_size: -; j_call: TRBJ1-2; d_call: -; cdr3_nt: TGTGCCAGCAGCCAATCGGCGGTTAACTATGGCTACACCTTC; cdr3_aa: CASSQSAVNYGYTF
v_call: TRBV6-2/TRBV6-3; clone_size: -; j_call: TRBJ2-7; d_call: -; cdr3_nt: TGTGCCAGCAGCCAACAGGGATTTCGGCGGTACGAGCAGTACTTC; cdr3_aa: CASSQQGFRRYEQYF
v_call: TRBV7-8; clone_size: -; j_call: TRBJ1-2; d_call: -; cdr3_nt: TGTGCCAGCAGCTCACAGTCCTCTAACTATGGCTACACCTTC; cdr3_aa: CASSSQSSNYGYTF
v_call: TRBV6-5; clone_size: -; j_call: TRBJ2-1; d_call: -; cdr3_nt: TGTGCCAGCAGTTACTCGATCGCACAGCACAATGAGCAGTTCTTC; cdr3_aa: CASSYSIAQHNEQFF
v_call: TRBV4-1; clone_size: -; j_call: TRBJ2-3; d_call: -; cdr3_nt: TGCGCCAGCAGCCAAGATTGGGGGCCTACGCAGTATTTT; cdr3_aa: CASSQDWGPTQYF
v_call: TRBV6-2/TRBV6-3; clone_size: -; j_call: TRBJ1-1; d_call: -; cdr3_nt: TGTGCCAGCAGTTATTATAACCCGAGGAGTGAAGCTTTCTTT; cdr3_aa: CASSYYNPRSEAFF
v_call: TRBV6-5; clone_size: -; j_call: TRBJ2-7; d_call: -; cdr3_nt: TGTGCCAGCGCCCTTACGGGTAGGGAGAACGAGCAGTACTTC; cdr3_aa: CASALTGRENEQYF
v_call: TRBV7-3; clone_size: once; j_call: TRBJ2-3; d_call: TRBD2; cdr3_nt: TGTGCCAGCAGCCTCCTACAAACTAGCGGGGGGCCCCAAGATACGCAGTATTTT; cdr3_aa: CASSLLQTSGGPQDTQYF
v_call: TRBV5-4; clone_size: -; j_call: TRBJ2-3; d_call: TRBD2; cdr3_nt: TGTGCCAGCAGCTTGCCAGCGGGGACTAGCACAGATACGCAGTATTTT; cdr3_aa: CASSLPAGTSTDTQYF
v_call: TRBV5-4; clone_size: few; j_call: TRBJ2-7; d_call: TRBD1; cdr3_nt: TGTGCCAGCAGCGTCCGGACAGGGCGCGAGCAGTACTTC; cdr3_aa: CASSVRTGREQYF
v_call: TRBV9; clone_size: -; j_call: TRBJ2-1; d_call: TRBD2; cdr3_nt: TGTGCCAGCAGCGACCAACCGGGACTAGCGGGAGTAGGTGAGCAGTTCTTC; cdr3_aa: CASSDQPGLAGVGEQFF
v_call: TRBV12-3/TRBV12-4; clone_size: -; j_call: TRBJ1-1; d_call: TRBD1; cdr3_nt: TGTGCCAGCGGCGGACAGGGCTCCCCTGAAGCTTTCTTT; cdr3_aa: CASGGQGSPEAFF
v_call: TRBV10-2; clone_size: once; j_call: TRBJ2-1; d_call: TRBD2; cdr3_nt: TGCGCCAGCAGACTAGCGGGAGGGCCTGTGAATGAGCAGTTCTTC; cdr3_aa: CASRLAGGPVNEQFF
v_call: TRBV12-3/TRBV12-4; clone_size: -; j_call: TRBJ2-1; d_call: -; cdr3_nt: TGTGCCAGCAGTTTAACTGACAATGAGCAGTTCTTC; cdr3_aa: CASSLTDNEQFF
v_call: TRBV27; clone_size: -; j_call: TRBJ1-4; d_call: TRBD1; cdr3_nt: TGTGCCAGCAGCCCCACAACCCCCCGGGGACAGTATAATGAAAAACTGTTTTTT; cdr3_aa: CASSPTTPRGQYNEKLFF
v_call: TRBV2; clone_size: -; j_call: TRBJ2-1; d_call: TRBD2; cdr3_nt: TGTGCCACTGTGACGACTAGCGGGACAATCAATGAGCAGTTCTTC; cdr3_aa: CATVTTSGTINEQFF
v_call: TRBV5-6; clone_size: -; j_call: TRBJ2-5; d_call: -; cdr3_nt: TGTGCCAGCAGCTTAGGGTGGCGGGGTGGCGAGACCCAGTACTTC; cdr3_aa: CASSLGWRGGETQYF
v_call: TRBV30; clone_size: -; j_call: TRBJ2-3; d_call: -; cdr3_nt: TGTGCCTGGTCCGGTGGGGGCTCAGATACGCAGTATTTT; cdr3_aa: CAWSGGGSDTQYF
v_call: TRBV30; clone_size: -; j_call: TRBJ1-4; d_call: -; cdr3_nt: TGTGCCTGGAACAGTGGCGCAACTAATGAAAAACTGTTTTTT; cdr3_aa: CAWNSGATNEKLFF
v_call: TRBV20-1; clone_size: -; j_call: TRBJ1-2; d_call: -; cdr3_nt: TGCAGTGCTAGAGGGCTCTATGGCTACACCTTC; cdr3_aa: CSARGLYGYTF
v_call: TRBV6-2/TRBV6-3; clone_size: -; j_call: TRBJ2-7; d_call: TRBD2; cdr3_nt: TGTGCCAGCAGTTACTCGGGACTAGCGGTCACCTACGAGCAGTACTTC; cdr3_aa: CASSYSGLAVTYEQYF
v_call: TRBV7-6; clone_size: -; j_call: TRBJ2-1; d_call: TRBD2; cdr3_nt: TGTGCCAGCAGCTTTCAGAGCGGGGAGAATTACAATGAGCAGTTCTTC; cdr3_aa: CASSFQSGENYNEQFF